The clone carrying this TCR beta chain turned up a few times. Its antigen is still unknown. Pregnant or lactating patients were excluded, as were those with uncontrolled infection or other autoimmune disease. Cells are PBMCs isolated from 10 ml of fresh blood. Amplification targeted TCR beta CDR3 regions from RNA transcripts. First-round RT-PCR of the TCR CDR3 relied on the HTBI primer set. Each CDR3 protein gets one entry after TCRdb re-called the multiplex PCR reads with MiXCR. Of some 250,000 distinct CDR3 sequences listed, roughly 15% are singletons. The data originate from a study of T cells in Graves' hyperthyroidism and ophthalmopathy. CDR1 and CDR2 (germline): LNHNV, YYDKDF (reference sequence). The CDR3 extends over 14 amino acids. With 4 bases removed from V and 4 bases from J, the gap between germline ends came to 13 bases. Broader study findings: Most thyroid clonotypes expanded above 0.001 were also detected in blood.

The sample taken for sequencing was blood. The gene calls are TRBV15 and TRBJ1-1, with D hard to call. The source of this sequence is a woman aged 40-49 years with Graves' hyperthyroidism that later progressed to Graves' ophthalmopathy. The CDR3 region is CATSKRSYGTEAFF. In DNA, the CDR3 is TGTGCCACCAGCAAACGTTCGTATGGCACTGAAGCTTTCTTT.